These 14 T cell receptor beta chains were all obtained from the same sample, sequenced in a study of OX40 agonist ivuxolimab in advanced cancers. Profiled with immunoSEQ multiplex PCR; TCRdb holds only in-frame clones, not every one. This table has roughly 60,000 clones, roughly 89% appearing once. Sample: CD4+ or CD8+ T cells sorted from blood, taken in a trial of the OX40 agonist ivuxolimab. The receptors here all came from an adult with an advanced solid tumor such as melanoma, head and neck, liver or kidney cancer.

The chain joins TRBV5-1 to TRBJ1-5; weak D call: TRBD1 (5 bases). The CDR3 is made up of 16 amino acids. Germline lookup yields CDR1 SGHRS and CDR2 YFSETQ. Trimming removed 0 bases at V and 3 bases at J, with 13 bases between. The CDR3 DNA reads TGCGCCAGCAGCTTGGGGGGTGGAGGGGTCAATCAGCCCCAGCATTTT. Its protein product is CASSLGGGGVNQPQHF.

This clone was detected only once. The chain employs TRBV28 and TRBJ2-3; 9 bases are a match to TRBD2. This CDR3 has 16 residues. Germline loops: CDR1 MDHEN, CDR2 SYDVKM. Trimming at V came to 3 bases and at J to 4 bases, leaving 8 bases not matched to a gene. The CDR3 DNA sequence: TGTGCCAGCAGTTTTCTTAGCGGGAGTAGTGCAGATACGCAGTATTTT. Encoded protein: CASSFLSGSSADTQYF. Complete variable domain (other parts from reference TRBV28 and TRBJ2-3): DVKVTQSSRYLVKRTGEKVFLECVQDMDHENMFWYRQDPGLGLRLIYFSYDVKMKEKGDIPEGYSVSREKKERFSLILESASTNQTSMYLCASSFLSGSSADTQYFGPGTRLTVL.

The chain uses TRBV2 and TRBJ2-2; D unresolved. V was clipped by 4 bases and J by 8 bases, with 5 bases between them. Germline V lookup: CDR1 SNHLY, CDR2 FYNNEI. CDR3 size: 11 residues. CDR3 nucleotide sequence: TGTGCCAGCAGTGTCGAAGGGGAGCTGTTTTTT. Encoded protein: CASSVEGELFF.

The J gene is TRBJ1-1, the V gene TRBV5-6, with no clear D. The germline V and J ends were trimmed by 0 bases and 0 bases, with 6 bases remaining between them. Germline V gives CDR1 SGHDT, CDR2 YYEEEE. This CDR3 is built from 14 residues. CDR3 region: CASSLETLNTEAFF. CDR3 DNA sequence: TGTGCCAGCAGCTTGGAGACACTGAACACTGAAGCTTTCTTT.

The chain couples TRBV4-2 to TRBJ2-1; perhaps TRBD2 as D (6 bases). The CDR3 has 15 residues. Trimming pared 1 base from V and 3 bases from J, leaving 10 bases between. Germline V gene data show CDR1 as LGHNA and CDR2 as YNFKEQ. The CDR3 DNA follows: TGTGCCAGCAGCCAAGGGGGGGTTAACTACAATGAGCAGTTCTTC. Amino acids: CASSQGGVNYNEQFF.

The V gene is TRBV7-6, the J gene TRBJ2-7; D is tentatively TRBD1 or TRBD2 (6 bases each). Germline V gives CDR1 SGHVS, CDR2 FNYEAQ. V gave up 5 bases and J gave up 1 base, with 18 bases separating them. There are 16 residues in the CDR3. The chain's CDR3 is CASSAQGGLVSYEQYF. The CDR3 bases are TGTGCCAGCAGCGCCCAAGGGGGGCTAGTGTCCTACGAGCAGTACTTC.

The chain is built from TRBV5-6 and TRBJ1-1; the D gene is possibly TRBD1 (5 bases). Trimming removed 0 bases at V and 5 bases at J, with 11 bases between. The germline V gene encodes CDR1 SGHDT and CDR2 YYEEEE. CDR3 length: 14 amino acids. In nucleotides, the CDR3 is TGTGCCAGCAGCTTGGTCCCGAAGGGGACTGAAGCTTTCTTT. Its protein is CASSLVPKGTEAFF. The variable domain in full, completed from reference TRBV5-6 and TRBJ1-1, reads DAGVTQSPTHLIKTRGQQVTLRCSPKSGHDTVSWYQQALGQGPQFIFQYYEEEERQRGNFPDRFSGHQFPNYSSELNVNALLLGDSALYLCASSLVPKGTEAFFGQGTRLTVV.

The rearrangement uses TRBV7-2 and TRBJ2-2, with 13 nucleotides matching TRBD2. V was clipped by 1 base and J by 5 bases; unmatched bases: 4. CDR3 length equals 17 residues. Looked up from germline, CDR1 is SGHTA and CDR2 is FQGNSA. For the CDR3, the DNA is TGTGCCAGCAGCTTAGGACTAGCGGGAGGTGGGACCGGGGAGCTGTTTTTT. Its protein is CASSLGLAGGGTGELFF.

The sample holds one count of this clone. The rearrangement links TRBV18 to TRBJ2-7; no definite D call. The CDR3 sequence is 15 residues long. The V gene lost 3 bases and the J gene lost 0 bases, with 12 bases spanning the gap. Germline loops: CDR1 KGHSH, CDR2 LQKENI. CDR3 sequence (DNA): TGTGCCAGCTCACCCGCTCTAGGTAGCTCCTACGAGCAGTACTTC. Protein: CASSPALGSSYEQYF.

CDR3 DNA sequence: TGTGCCAGCAGTTACCGGGATTCGATTGAAAAACTGTTTTTT. Its protein is CASSYRDSIEKLFF. V and J are TRBV6-6 and TRBJ1-4, with D uncertain. Germline lookup yields CDR1 MNHNY and CDR2 SVGAGI (reference sequence). CDR3 length: 14 residues. The V end was cut by 2 bases, the J end by 7 bases, with 11 bases between.

The chain has TRBV6-1 and TRBJ1-4; D is uncertain. The V end was cut by 5 bases, the J end by 2 bases, with 3 bases between. The CDR3 covers 12 residues. The V gene's germline CDR1 is MNHNS and CDR2 SASEGT. CDR3 residues: CASSWTNEKLFF. DNA of the CDR3: TGTGCCAGCAGTTGGACTAATGAAAAACTGTTTTTT.

This clone occurred once. This chain uses TRBV7-2 with TRBJ1-6; D is ambiguous. Per germline, CDR1 SGHTA and CDR2 FQGNSA. Deletions cut 2 bases from V and 6 bases from J, with 11 bases between. The CDR3 loop spans 15 amino acids. The CDR3 coding sequence is TGTGCCAGCAGCTTACGGCACACGGTTAATTCACCCCTCCACTTT. Translating gives CASSLRHTVNSPLHF.

This chain joins TRBV5-1 and TRBJ1-6; D not certain. The V gene's germline CDR1 is SGHRS and CDR2 YFSETQ. The CDR3 extends over 14 amino acids. V gave up 0 bases and J gave up 7 bases, with 8 bases separating them. The CDR3 loop is CASSLEVINSPLHF. CDR3 DNA sequence: TGCGCCAGCAGCTTGGAGGTGATAAATTCACCCCTCCACTTT.

The V and J genes are TRBV28 and TRBJ1-1, with D perhaps matching TRBD1 (6 bases). The CDR3 length is 15 residues. Germline loops: CDR1 MDHEN, CDR2 SYDVKM. The ends were cut back, 4 bases at V and 6 bases at J, with 18 bases in the middle. CDR3: CASSSPQGLTAEAFF. The CDR3 coding sequence is TGTGCCAGCAGTTCCCCACAGGGACTGACGGCTGAAGCTTTCTTT.